This passage covers 19 T cell receptor beta chains from one sample sequenced in a study of T-cell memory formation after mild COVID-19. TCRdb re-derived calls from the 5' RACE reads in MiXCR, one entry per CDR3 protein. The top ten clones hold 22% of a sample with about 290,000 distinct CDR3 sequences, around 15% of them seen once. Specimen: PBMCs or a T cell subset sorted from them (not recorded which). The receptors here all came from a young man who had mild COVID-19 (a few samples of this study predate the infection). Cell type and time point are not known.

This clonotype was counted ten times or more. The CDR3 sequence is CSARSSVAKNIQYF. The DNA for the CDR3 is TGCAGTGCTAGAAGCAGCGTAGCCAAAAACATTCAGTACTTC. The chain employs TRBV20-1 and TRBJ2-4; D gene ambiguous. This CDR3 is built from 14 residues. V was clipped by 2 bases and J by 0 bases, with 8 bases between them. Germline V gives CDR1 DFQATT, CDR2 SNEGSKA (reference sequence).

This chain links TRBV5-1 with TRBJ2-3, with D uncertain. This CDR3 region has 12 residues. Trimming stripped 3 bases from V and 5 bases from J, with 7 bases between. CDR1 is SGHRS and CDR2 is YFSETQ in the germline V gene. The DNA for the CDR3 is TGCGCCAGCAGCTGGGCGGAAGATACGCAGTATTTT. Translating it yields CASSWAEDTQYF.

This clonotype has a handful of counts. This chain links TRBV7-9 with TRBJ2-1; possibly TRBD2 for D (5 bases). Germline V gene lookup returns CDR1 SEHNR and CDR2 FQNEAQ (reference sequence). The CDR3 loop spans 18 amino acids. The V end was cut by 4 bases, the J end by 7 bases, with 26 bases between. In DNA, the CDR3 is TGTGCCAGCAGCTCGCCGAGATACAAGGAGGCCGTCGATAATGAGCAGTTCTTC. This sequence encodes CASSSPRYKEAVDNEQFF.

This clonotype was counted between two and nine times. The V gene is TRBV4-1, the J gene TRBJ2-2, with D unresolved. The germline V gene encodes CDR1 MGHRA and CDR2 YSYEKL. Between the trimmed V and J ends, which lost 0 bases and 4 bases, there was a span of 12 bases. The CDR3 has 16 amino acids. The CDR3 coding sequence is TGCGCCAGCAGCCAAGACCGGTCGGCCGGCACCGGGGAGCTGTTTTTT. Its protein is CASSQDRSAGTGELFF.

This rearrangement joins TRBV11-2 to TRBJ2-1; D may be TRBD2 (6 bases). The germline gives CDR1 SGHAT, CDR2 FQNNGV. CDR3 length: 15 amino acids. V was cut by 5 bases and J by 11 bases, with 22 bases left in between. DNA for the CDR3: TGTGCCAGCAGCCCCCTGGGCTCAGTGGGCGGGAAGCAGTTCTTC. Translated, it gives CASSPLGSVGGKQFF.

This clonotype was observed a handful of times. CDR3 DNA sequence: TGTGCCAGCAGCCAAACCGGGACTCCGGGGGAAAAACTGTTTTTT. It specifies CASSQTGTPGEKLFF. V and J are TRBV4-2 and TRBJ1-4; TRBD1 might be the D (5 bases). In germline, CDR1 is LGHNA, CDR2 YNFKEQ. With 2 bases removed from V and 8 bases from J, the gap between germline ends came to 15 bases. This CDR3 is 15 amino acids long.

The rearrangement links TRBV6-1 to TRBJ1-1; the match to TRBD1 covers 9 bases. Germline trimming cut 8 bases from V and 5 bases from J; bases unmatched to any gene: 3. The CDR3 totals 12 residues. The germline gives CDR1 MNHNS, CDR2 SASEGT. CDR3: CASQTGGTEAFF. In DNA, the CDR3 is TGTGCCAGCCAGACAGGGGGGACTGAAGCTTTCTTT.

The rearrangement uses TRBV7-2 and TRBJ1-5, with TRBD1 as a possible D gene (6 bases). This CDR3 comprises 16 residues. V was pared by 3 bases and J by 8 bases, with 20 bases between. The germline CDR1 and CDR2 sequences are SGHTA and FQGNSA. The CDR3 spells CASSFGDTVWLEPQHF. In nucleotides, the CDR3 is TGTGCCAGCAGCTTCGGGGACACCGTTTGGTTGGAGCCCCAGCATTTT.

The chain combines TRBV4-1 with TRBJ2-1; possibly TRBD1 or TRBD2 for D (5 bases each). The CDR3 loop spans 18 amino acids. Trimming removed 1 base from V and 4 bases from J, with 20 bases in between. Per germline, CDR1 MGHRA and CDR2 YSYEKL. CDR3 DNA sequence: TGCGCCAGCAGCCAAGTTTTGGGGGTCGCAGGAAAGTACAATGAGCAGTTCTTC. This gives the protein CASSQVLGVAGKYNEQFF.

CDR3 nucleotides: TGCGCCAGCAGCTTGGAGGGTTTCAACGAGCAGTACGTC. The encoded protein is CASSLEGFNEQYV. This sequence joins TRBV5-1 and TRBJ2-7; D call uncertain. V lost 0 bases and J 5 bases, leaving 9 bases between the germline ends. The CDR3 spans 13 residues. Germline CDR1 reads SGHRS; CDR2 reads YFSETQ.

The V and J genes are TRBV7-9 and TRBJ1-5; the D is unclear. V lost 3 bases to trimming and J lost 7 bases, with 7 bases between them. The germline CDR1 and CDR2 sequences are SEHNR and FQNEAQ (reference sequence). The CDR3 has 12 amino acids. CDR3 sequence reads: CASSFDQQPQHF. DNA for the CDR3: TGTGCCAGCAGCTTCGATCAGCAGCCCCAGCATTTT.

This clonotype was counted a few times. The rearrangement links TRBV4-3 to TRBJ2-5; D call uncertain. Germline CDR1 reads LGHNA; CDR2 reads YSLEER. Between the trimmed V and J ends, which lost 4 bases and 1 base, there was a span of 10 bases. This CDR3 is 14 amino acids long. The CDR3 is CASSPQFTQETQYF. DNA of the CDR3: TGCGCCAGCAGCCCGCAGTTCACCCAAGAGACCCAGTACTTC.

The chain has TRBV12-3 or TRBV12-4 and TRBJ1-1, with D tentatively TRBD1 (6 bases). The CDR3 is made up of 14 amino acids. V lost 3 bases, J lost 6 bases, and 14 bases lay in between. The CDR3 here is CASSFRGLRPEAFF. CDR3 coding DNA: TGTGCCAGCAGTTTCAGGGGTCTTAGACCTGAAGCTTTCTTT.

This chain connects TRBV6-2 or TRBV6-3 to TRBJ2-7; perhaps TRBD2 as D (5 bases). There are 15 residues in the CDR3. Germline V CDR1 and CDR2: MNHEY, SVGEGT. The CDR3 reads CASSYLQLEGYEKYV. The CDR3 DNA reads TGTGCCAGCAGTTACCTACAACTAGAGGGCTACGAGAAGTACGTC.

This clonotype was counted between two and nine times. The gene calls are TRBV14 and TRBJ2-3; D is unclear. This CDR3 is built from 16 residues. Germline values: CDR1 SGHDN, CDR2 FVKESK. Trimming removed 2 bases from V and 4 bases from J, with 16 bases in between. CDR3 protein: CASSQTSDLAPDTQYF. The DNA of the CDR3 is TGTGCCAGCAGCCAAACCAGCGATTTGGCCCCAGATACGCAGTATTTT. Full variable domain (rest looked up from reference TRBV14 and TRBJ2-3): EAGVTQFPSHSVIEKGQTVTLRCDPISGHDNLYWYRRVMGKEIKFLLHFVKESKQDESGMPNNRFLAERTGGTYSTLKVQPAELEDSGVYFCASSQTSDLAPDTQYFGPGTRLTVL.

The rearrangement links TRBV6-2 or TRBV6-3 to TRBJ2-5; D is possibly TRBD1 or TRBD2 (5 bases each). Trimming cost V 2 bases and J 4 bases, with 17 bases left between them. The CDR3 loop spans 16 amino acids. Germline values: CDR1 MNHEY, CDR2 SVGEGT. The CDR3 region has the DNA TGTGCCAGCAGTTACCGGGGCCTACCCACCTCAGAGACCCAGTACTTC. Protein product: CASSYRGLPTSETQYF.

This clonotype was counted between two and nine times. This chain joins TRBV29-1 and TRBJ1-2; D unresolved. Between the trimmed V and J ends, which lost 4 bases and 4 bases, there was a span of 10 bases. This CDR3 has 12 residues. Germline CDR1 is SQVTM and CDR2 is ANQGSEA. The CDR3 nucleotides are TGCAGCGTTGTTGAGGGATCCTATGGCTACACCTTC. Translating gives CSVVEGSYGYTF.

This clonotype was seen only a few times. This chain uses TRBV7-9 with TRBJ2-5; a weak D match, TRBD2 (5 bases). Per germline, CDR1 SEHNR and CDR2 FQNEAQ (reference sequence). The V gene lost 5 bases and the J gene lost 1 base, with 11 bases spanning the gap. The CDR3 runs 14 residues. CDR3 DNA sequence: TGTGCCAGCAGCCGGGTTCGGGGCCAAGAGACCCAGTACTTC. This gives the protein CASSRVRGQETQYF.

The chain links TRBV4-2 to TRBJ2-1; the D gene is possibly TRBD1 (5 bases). Germline V CDR1 and CDR2: LGHNA, YNFKEQ. Trimming left V 4 bases short and J 10 bases short, with 11 bases between. The CDR3 contains 12 residues. CDR3 loop: CASSREWGEQFF. DNA for the CDR3: TGTGCCAGCAGCCGAGAGTGGGGCGAGCAGTTCTTC.